This T cell receptor (beta chain) was obtained from a study of cytomegalovirus exposure and HLA in healthy donors. Both 60 Vbeta primers and 13 Jbeta primers went into the PCR. Source study methods: It was a later analysis that counted 79 million or so unique TCR beta chains, of which 8.5 million to 12 million were shared. The method was immunoSEQ multiplex PCR; TCRdb's version includes in-frame clones alone and lacks a portion of them. For V, J and clone size, that table is used; D and trimming come from the DNA. The sample gives about 100,000 clones, approximately 76% of which show up once; around 7% is in the top ten. This clone has a handful of counts. Sequencing input: PBMCs. This TCR was sampled from a man aged 35 to 55 in good health and CMV-seropositive.

The CDR3 reads CASSYSRDREYQPQHF. DNA for the CDR3: TGTGCCAGCAGTTACTCGCGGGACAGGGAATATCAGCCCCAGCATTTT. The V and J genes are TRBV6-6 and TRBJ1-5, with TRBD1 matching over 9 bases. Germline V lookup: CDR1 MNHNY, CDR2 SVGAGI (reference sequence). The CDR3 spans 16 residues. After removal of 0 bases from V and 5 bases from J, the junction contained 5 bases not matched to a gene.